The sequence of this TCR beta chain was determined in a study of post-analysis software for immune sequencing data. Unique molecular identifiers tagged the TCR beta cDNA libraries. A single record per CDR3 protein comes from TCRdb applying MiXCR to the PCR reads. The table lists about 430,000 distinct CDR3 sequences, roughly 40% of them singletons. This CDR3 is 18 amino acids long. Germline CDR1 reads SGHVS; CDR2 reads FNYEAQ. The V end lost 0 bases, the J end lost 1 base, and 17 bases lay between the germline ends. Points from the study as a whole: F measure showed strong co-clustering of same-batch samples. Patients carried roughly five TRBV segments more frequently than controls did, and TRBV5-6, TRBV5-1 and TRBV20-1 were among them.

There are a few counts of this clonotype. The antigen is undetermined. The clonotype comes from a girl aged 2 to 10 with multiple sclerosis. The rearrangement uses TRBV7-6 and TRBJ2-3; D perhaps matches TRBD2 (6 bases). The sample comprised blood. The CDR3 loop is CASSLALSGGERTDTQYF. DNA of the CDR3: TGTGCCAGCAGCTTAGCGCTAAGCGGCGGGGAGCGCACAGATACGCAGTATTTT.